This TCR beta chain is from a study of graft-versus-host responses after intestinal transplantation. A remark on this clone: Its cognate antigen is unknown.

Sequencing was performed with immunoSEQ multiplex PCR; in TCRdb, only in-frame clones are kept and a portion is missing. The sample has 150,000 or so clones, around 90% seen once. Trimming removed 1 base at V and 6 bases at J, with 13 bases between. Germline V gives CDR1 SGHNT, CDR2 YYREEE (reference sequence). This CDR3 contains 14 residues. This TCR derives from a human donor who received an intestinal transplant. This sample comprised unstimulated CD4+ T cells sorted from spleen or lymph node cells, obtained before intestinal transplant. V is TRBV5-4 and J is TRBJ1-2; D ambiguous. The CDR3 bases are TGTGCCAGCAGCTTGTGGGCGGGCCTGGATGGCTACACCTTC. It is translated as CASSLWAGLDGYTF.